Following are 22 T cell receptor beta chains from one sample sequenced in a study of blood T cell repertoires in COVID-19. Profiling relied on immunoSEQ multiplex PCR, and the TCRdb table lists in-frame clones only, not all of them. The top ten hold around 9.9% of the sample, which has 25,000 to 30,000 clones, 89% seen once. Sequencing was done on a sample of peripheral blood. These receptors all stem from a human donor in a cohort sampled during active COVID-19.

The V and J genes are TRBV7-2 and TRBJ1-2; the D gene is possibly TRBD1 (6 bases). Germline V gene data show CDR1 as SGHTA and CDR2 as FQGNSA. Trimming pared 5 bases from V and 3 bases from J, leaving 13 bases between. The CDR3 is 14 residues long. The CDR3 DNA sequence: TGTGCCAGCAGCCCTAATACAGGGTACTATGGCTACACCTTC. Its protein product is CASSPNTGYYGYTF.

V gene TRBV7-2 combines with J gene TRBJ2-6; 7 bases fit TRBD1. The germline V gene has CDR1 SGHTA and CDR2 FQGNSA. Trimming removed 0 bases from V and 1 base from J; junction bases left unmatched: 15. There are 21 residues in the CDR3. CDR3 loop: CASSLAQPGTAFWSGANVLTF. CDR3 DNA sequence: TGTGCCAGCAGCTTAGCTCAGCCCGGGACAGCCTTTTGGTCTGGGGCCAACGTCCTGACTTTC.

The chain combines TRBV5-1 with TRBJ2-5; D is possibly TRBD1 (6 bases). This CDR3 has 13 amino acids. V lost 4 bases and J lost 5, with 12 bases in between. CDR1 and CDR2 from the germline V gene are SGHRS and YFSETQ. The chain's CDR3 is CASSVQGGETQYF. Here the CDR3 DNA reads TGCGCCAGCAGCGTACAGGGCGGGGAGACCCAGTACTTC.

The chain links TRBV7-2 to TRBJ2-5, with TRBD2 matching 8 bases. The CDR3 runs to 13 residues. Trimming removed 5 bases from V and 4 bases from J; junction bases left unmatched: 3. Germline CDR1 is SGHTA and CDR2 is FQGNSA. CDR3 DNA sequence: TGTGCCAGCAGCAAAGGACTAGCAGAGACCCAGTACTTC. Translation: CASSKGLAETQYF.

The V call is TRBV10-2, the J call TRBJ2-1; 8 bases are a match to TRBD2. The germline V gene encodes CDR1 WSHSY and CDR2 SAAADI. The V and J ends lost 10 bases and 8 bases, in that order; junction bases with no gene match: 10. The CDR3 runs 13 residues. The CDR3 is CAIQRGTLYEQFF. The CDR3, as DNA: TGCGCCATCCAGCGGGGGACCCTGTATGAGCAGTTCTTC.

The gene calls are TRBV28 and TRBJ2-3; 8 positions match TRBD2. Looked up from germline, CDR1 is MDHEN and CDR2 is SYDVKM. This CDR3 contains 16 residues. Trimming took 4 bases from V and 1 from J; bases not matched to a gene: 7. CDR3 nucleotides: TGTGCCAGCAGTTCCCCCAGCGGGGGTCGCACAGATACGCAGTATTTT. This sequence encodes CASSSPSGGRTDTQYF.

This clone was seen only once. The chain employs TRBV7-2 and TRBJ2-1, with 9 bases fitting TRBD1. V dropped 1 base and J dropped 8; count of bases not matched to a gene: 15. Germline-derived CDR1 and CDR2 are SGHTA and FQGNSA. The CDR3 contains 18 residues. Here the CDR3 reads CASSLDLAGTGFIDEQFF. CDR3 nucleotides: TGTGCCAGCAGCTTAGATTTGGCCGGGACAGGGTTTATCGATGAGCAGTTCTTC.

As to this clone: A read error may account for a junction end that differs from germline. The chain recombines TRBV7-7 with TRBJ2-5, with TRBD2 matching over 15 bases. The CDR3 contains 17 residues. Germline assignment: CDR1 SSHAT and CDR2 FNYEAQ (reference sequence). The CDR3 DNA reads TGTGCTAGCAGCTTAGGGACTAGCGGGGGGCCGTGGGAGACCCAGTACTTC. Translation gives CASSLGTSGGPWETQYF.

This chain uses TRBV3-1 (or the pseudogene TRBV3-2) with TRBJ1-3; possible D gene TRBD1, 5 bases. CDR3 size: 15 residues. Deletions cut 6 bases from V and 0 bases from J, with 12 bases between. Germline assignment: CDR1 LGHDT and CDR2 YNNKEL (reference sequence). The chain's CDR3 is CASRDRGSSGNTIYF. Here the CDR3 DNA reads TGTGCCAGCAGGGATCGGGGGTCCTCTGGAAACACCATATATTTT.

V usage is TRBV6-5 and J usage is TRBJ2-5; D ambiguous. V was shortened by 2 bases and J by 4 bases, with 8 bases between the two germline ends. CDR1 and CDR2 from the germline V gene are MNHEY and SVGAGI. The CDR3 spans 13 residues. CDR3 in amino acids: CASSYQVGETQYF. The DNA of the CDR3 is TGTGCCAGCAGTTACCAGGTGGGAGAGACCCAGTACTTC.

The table lists this clone with a count of one. The gene calls are TRBV5-8 and TRBJ2-1; no clear D gene. The CDR3 has 12 amino acids. V was trimmed by 3 bases and J by 7 bases, leaving 8 bases between them. Germline V lookup: CDR1 SGHTS, CDR2 YDEGEE. CDR3 region: CASSSRWNEQFF. CDR3 bases: TGTGCCAGCAGCTCTAGGTGGAATGAGCAGTTCTTC.

This clone has more than one count but fewer than ten. The chain uses TRBV18 and TRBJ1-1, with a tentative D call TRBD1 (5 bases). The CDR3 length is 14 residues. Looked up from germline, CDR1 is KGHSH and CDR2 is LQKENI. V shed 3 bases and J shed 6 bases, with 14 bases lying between them. CDR3 sequence: CASSPRGRDSEAFF. CDR3 nucleotides: TGTGCCAGCTCACCCCGCGGGAGGGACTCTGAAGCTTTCTTT.

The chain recombines TRBV6-6 with TRBJ2-2, with D perhaps matching TRBD2 (5 bases). Trimming shortened V by 7 bases and J by 6 bases, and 18 bases separated the two germline ends. Germline V gene data show CDR1 as MNHNY and CDR2 as SVGAGI (reference sequence). The CDR3 sequence is 15 residues long. Written as DNA, the CDR3 is TGTGCCAGCACAGGTGATACTAGTACCCCCGGGGAGCTGTTTTTT. This sequence encodes CASTGDTSTPGELFF.

This chain joins TRBV3-1 (or the pseudogene TRBV3-2) and TRBJ2-2, with D perhaps TRBD2 (6 bases). Germline V lookup: CDR1 LGHDT, CDR2 YNNKEL (reference sequence). The V gene lost 4 bases and the J gene lost 4 bases, with 13 bases spanning the gap. This CDR3 comprises 15 residues. The CDR3 region is CASSRPRGITGELFF. Written as DNA, the CDR3 is TGTGCCAGCAGCCGGCCGCGGGGCATCACCGGGGAGCTGTTTTTT.

This chain uses TRBV6-5 with TRBJ2-1; tentative D call: TRBD2 (6 bases). The germline gives CDR1 MNHEY, CDR2 SVGAGI. The germline V and J ends were trimmed by 7 bases and 11 bases, with 24 bases remaining between them. The CDR3 has 15 residues. The CDR3 sequence: CASTHLGGARWKQFF. The CDR3 DNA reads as TGTGCCAGCACACATTTGGGCGGGGCTCGATGGAAGCAGTTCTTC.

This rearrangement joins TRBV6-5 to TRBJ2-7; 8 bases agree with TRBD1. V shed 2 bases, J shed 1 base, and the junction held 4 bases outside the gene matches. Germline assignment: CDR1 MNHEY and CDR2 SVGAGI. The CDR3 runs to 15 residues. CDR3 in amino acids: CASSYGTGGSYEQYF. CDR3 nucleotide sequence: TGTGCCAGCAGTTACGGCACAGGGGGTTCCTACGAGCAGTACTTC.

The rearrangement uses TRBV14 and TRBJ2-2; 8 bases agree with TRBD2. The germline gives CDR1 SGHDN, CDR2 FVKESK. The CDR3 consists of 17 residues. V was clipped by 1 base and J by 6 bases; unmatched bases: 10. CDR3 in amino acids: CASSQVSGGPRAGELFF. CDR3 coding DNA: TGTGCCAGCAGCCAAGTCAGCGGGGGACCAAGAGCCGGGGAGCTGTTTTTT.

The V gene is TRBV30, the J gene TRBJ2-3, with TRBD2 matching 8 bases. Germline CDR1 and CDR2: GTSNPN and SVGIG (reference sequence). The CDR3 totals 17 residues. V dropped 1 base and J dropped 0; count of bases not matched to a gene: 9. The CDR3 DNA is TGTGCCTGGAGTGACCCGCAGAAGCGGGGGAGCACAGATACGCAGTATTTT. Translation: CAWSDPQKRGSTDTQYF.

The chain employs TRBV6-4 and TRBJ2-1, with D perhaps matching TRBD1 (5 bases). Trimming stripped 6 bases from V and 5 bases from J, with 14 bases between. Germline V gene data show CDR1 as MRHNA and CDR2 as SNTAGT. The length of the CDR3 is 14 residues. The DNA of the CDR3 is TGTGCCAGCAGCAGAGTAGGGGCGGACAATGAGCAGTTCTTC. It codes for CASSRVGADNEQFF.

The V call is TRBV4-2, the J call TRBJ1-4; 8 bases are a match to TRBD1. V lost 2 bases to trimming and J lost 0 bases; unmatched junction nucleotides: 14. The CDR3 covers 20 residues. Germline V gene sequence: CDR1 LGHNA, CDR2 YNFKEQ. The DNA of the CDR3 is TGTGCCAGCAGCCAAAGCTCCTACTGGGACAGGTCTGCAACTAATGAAAAACTGTTTTTT. Protein sequence: CASSQSSYWDRSATNEKLFF.

The chain is built from TRBV3-1 (or the pseudogene TRBV3-2) and TRBJ2-1, with TRBD2 matching 8 bases. This CDR3 has 15 amino acids. V was pared by 4 bases and J by 10 bases, with 12 bases of the junction left unmatched. Per germline, CDR1 LGHDT and CDR2 YNNKEL (reference sequence). CDR3 residues: CASSPAGGGSGEQFF. The CDR3 region has the DNA TGTGCCAGCAGCCCCGCCGGGGGGGGCTCCGGGGAGCAGTTCTTC.

The V call is TRBV25-1, the J call TRBJ1-4; D is undetermined. V shed 8 bases and J shed 5 bases, with 12 bases lying between them. Germline V gives CDR1 MGHDK, CDR2 SYGVNS. The CDR3 length is 13 residues. CDR3 nucleotides: TGTGCCAGCCACATGGCCCACAATGAAAAACTGTTTTTT. Translating it yields CASHMAHNEKLFF.